The entry below gives a single TCR beta chain sequence along with its context. From germline, CDR1 is WSHSY and CDR2 SAAADI. V lost 2 bases and J lost 4, with 17 bases in between. The CDR3 has 16 amino acids. The data belong to a study of blood T cell repertoires in COVID-19. Study-wide background: Material from acute and convalescent COVID-19 was sourced from the United States, Italy and Spain. PBMCs, B-cell-depleted T cells, or T cells provided the cDNA or gDNA that made up the material.

How the authors handled the data: How many nucleated cells were present was estimated from reference gene primer amplification. TCRdb's copy holds only in-frame clones and misses some; the assay was immunoSEQ multiplex PCR. The V and J calls and clone size come from that table; D and trimming were worked out from the DNA. The sample includes 65,000 to 75,000 clones, 80% to 95% of them seen just once. The source of this sequence is a human donor with active COVID-19. The donor label of this sample is uncertain. The chain carries TRBV10-2 and TRBJ1-2; no reliable D call. Sequencing was performed on peripheral blood. CDR3 protein: CASSEAPGREVYGYTF. The CDR3 nucleotides read TGCGCCAGCAGTGAGGCCCCCGGGAGAGAAGTCTATGGCTACACCTTC.